The text below deals with one T cell receptor beta chain. The sample comes from a study of blood T cell repertoires in COVID-19. Across the study: Acute and convalescent COVID-19 samples came from the United States, Italy and Spain. PBMCs, B-cell-depleted T cells, or T cells provided the cDNA or gDNA that made up the material.

Enrolled during active infection, Seattle patients were then followed longitudinally. The repertoire was sequenced with immunoSEQ multiplex PCR; TCRdb's copy has only in-frame clones and lacks some. This table has fewer than 200,000 clones, more than 75% appearing once. With V trimmed by 9 bases and J by 2 bases, 6 bases remained unmatched. In germline, CDR1 is SGHAT, CDR2 FQNNGV. The CDR3 runs 14 residues. The genes are TRBV11-2 and TRBJ1-5, with TRBD1 matching 8 bases. The material sequenced was peripheral blood. The source is a woman aged 60-70 years with COVID-19, enrolled during active disease. CDR3 bases: TGTGCCAGTTCAGGGGGCCTGGGCAATCAGCCCCAGCATTTT. This gives the protein CASSGGLGNQPQHF.